This T cell receptor (beta chain) was sequenced for a study of T cell responses to AZD1222 COVID-19 vaccine. General study results and limits: Baseline serology detected seropositivity in only a handful of AZD1222 recipients. Among spike-specific TCRs, nearly half reportedly target unmutated variant regions. With dominance at 160-218 and 743-854, vaccine-associated CD4 TCRs spanned spike. A mostly white British donor set with more females was recruited, and clonal diversity was possibly underestimated.

As concerns this clone: What it binds is not known. Compared with germline, one end of the junction differs, possibly owing to a read error.

The CDR3 loop spans 15 amino acids. In germline, CDR1 is MNHEY, CDR2 SVGAGI. TCRdb keeps only in-frame clones here, not all; method: immunoSEQ multiplex PCR. The profile covers 100,000 to 150,000 clones, with approximately 91% appearing a single time and around a quarter taken by the ten largest. This clonotype was obtained from an adult in good health. V usage is TRBV6-5 and J usage is TRBJ2-1; 9 nucleotides match TRBD2. The source material was peripheral blood, sampled on day 0 of AZD1222 vaccination. The CDR3 reads CAISSGGLSYNEQFF. DNA for the CDR3: TGTGCCATCAGTAGCGGGGGACTCTCCTACAATGAGCAGTTCTTC.